The entry that follows covers one TCR beta chain sequence. Its antigen is not identified. Sequencing was performed with immunoSEQ multiplex PCR; in TCRdb, only in-frame clones are kept and a portion is missing. Seen here are some 480,000 clones, around 88% observed once, and the top ten hold over 10%. The data originate from a study of Ad26.COV2.S vaccination and SARS-CoV-2 variants. The study, taken as a whole, reports: Breadth of non-spike TCRs did not differ between vaccinees and placebo recipients.

V was clipped by 2 bases and J by 1 base; unmatched bases: 10. Germline CDR1 and CDR2: MNHNS and SASEGT. The CDR3 covers 18 residues. Treatment: 15 to 20 received Ad26.COV2.S at low or high dose, single or two shots; roughly 5 received placebo; per-sample allocation not given. Following the first vaccine or placebo injection, samples were taken on day 63. The chain links TRBV6-1 to TRBJ2-2; 7 nucleotides line up with TRBD2. This sample comprised peripheral blood, obtained in a trial of Ad26.COV2.S vaccine versus placebo. This TCR was sampled from a person aged 18-65 years who received the Ad26.COV2.S COVID-19 vaccine or a placebo. CDR3: CASSETPLGGVNTGELFF. The CDR3 DNA reads as TGTGCCAGCAGTGAAACCCCCCTGGGAGGGGTGAACACCGGGGAGCTGTTTTTT.